Below are 21 T cell receptor beta chains sequenced from a single sample in a study of cytomegalovirus exposure and HLA in healthy donors. The protocol was immunoSEQ multiplex PCR, while the TCRdb copy is restricted to in-frame clones and leaves out a portion. Of roughly 150,000 clones listed, almost 85% are singletons. The sequencing input was PBMCs. The receptors derive from a man between 25 and 39 years old in good health and CMV-seropositive.

The chain recombines TRBV5-4 with TRBJ1-1, with TRBD1 identical over 10 bases. J lost 6 bases, V lost 0 bases, and 2 bases had no gene match. This CDR3 contains 14 residues. In germline, CDR1 is SGHNT, CDR2 YYREEE (reference sequence). The CDR3 DNA follows: TGTGCCAGCAGCTTGGGGGACAGGGGACCTGAAGCTTTCTTT. Protein sequence: CASSLGDRGPEAFF.

V gene TRBV6-1 combines with J gene TRBJ1-2; D remains ambiguous. Trimming took 1 base from V and 7 from J, leaving 16 bases between them. Germline assignment: CDR1 MNHNS and CDR2 SASEGT. The CDR3 covers 15 residues. The chain's CDR3 is CASSEVRNRGRGYTF. The CDR3 DNA reads TGTGCCAGCAGTGAAGTGAGAAACCGGGGTCGTGGCTACACCTTC.

The rearrangement uses TRBV15 and TRBJ1-2, with no clear D. Looked up from germline, CDR1 is LNHNV and CDR2 is YYDKDF (reference sequence). Trimming left V 1 base short and J 4 bases short, with 7 bases between. The CDR3 is 13 residues long. CDR3 loop: CATSRVSGYGYTF. In DNA, the CDR3 is TGTGCCACCAGCAGAGTGAGCGGCTATGGCTACACCTTC.

The rearrangement links TRBV4-1 to TRBJ2-5; TRBD2 might be the D (7 bases). CDR1 and CDR2 (germline): MGHRA, YSYEKL. The CDR3 has 15 residues. With 0 bases removed from V and 6 bases from J, the gap between germline ends came to 14 bases. This CDR3 is CASSQEPGGRKTQYF. The CDR3 DNA follows: TGCGCCAGCAGCCAAGAGCCCGGGGGGCGCAAGACCCAGTACTTC.

This clone was counted a few times. The chain combines TRBV7-2 with TRBJ1-5; TRBD1 is a possible D gene (6 bases). Trimming left V 5 bases short and J 7 bases short, with 12 bases between. This CDR3 is 13 amino acids long. The germline CDR1 and CDR2 sequences are SGHTA and FQGNSA. The CDR3: CASSDYRAQPQHF. The CDR3 DNA is TGTGCCAGCAGCGATTACAGGGCGCAGCCCCAGCATTTT.

V and J are TRBV27 and TRBJ1-1, with TRBD1 identical over 8 bases. Germline CDR1 and CDR2: MNHEY and SMNVEV (reference sequence). The CDR3 length is 15 residues. Unmatched junction bases numbered 3, after V lost 0 bases and J lost 3 bases. CDR3 protein: CASSLSQGAYTEAFF. The DNA of the CDR3 is TGTGCCAGCAGTTTATCGCAGGGGGCTTACACTGAAGCTTTCTTT.

The chain uses TRBV30 and TRBJ2-7; no clear D gene. The CDR3 covers 11 residues. Trimming stripped 0 bases from V and 4 bases from J, with 4 bases between. Germline V CDR1 and CDR2: GTSNPN, SVGIG (reference sequence). The CDR3 sequence: CAWSVGYEQYF. Written as DNA, the CDR3 is TGTGCCTGGAGTGTCGGTTACGAGCAGTACTTC.

The chain uses TRBV6-1 and TRBJ1-1; 7 nucleotides line up with TRBD1. The CDR3 has 14 residues. V was pared by 6 bases and J by 2 bases, with 6 bases of the junction left unmatched. Germline V lookup: CDR1 MNHNS, CDR2 SASEGT. The CDR3 DNA follows: TGTGCCAGCAGAACAGGGGTCATTAACACTGAAGCTTTCTTT. It yields the protein CASRTGVINTEAFF.

This clone was found once. This chain joins TRBV4-2 and TRBJ1-1, with D tentatively TRBD1 (6 bases). Trimming left V 4 bases short and J 12 bases short, with 18 bases between. Germline-derived CDR1 and CDR2 are LGHNA and YNFKEQ. The CDR3 has 13 residues. The CDR3 nucleotides are TGTGCCAGCAGCCGTCTCCAGGAAGGGGGACCTTTCTTT. As protein: CASSRLQEGGPFF.

The V gene is TRBV5-3, the J gene TRBJ1-6; a weak D match, TRBD1 (5 bases). TRBV5-3 carries the ORF label, with uncertain function. V lost 2 bases, J lost 9 bases, and 12 bases lay in between. The CDR3 has 14 amino acids. CDR3 loop: CARSFLQVISPLHF. The CDR3 DNA is TGTGCCAGAAGCTTCTTACAGGTTATTTCACCCCTCCACTTT.

The V gene is TRBV9, the J gene TRBJ2-1; TRBD1 matches at 9 bases. Trimming cost V 0 bases and J 9 bases; bases outside gene matches: 4. The CDR3 has 14 residues. The germline V gene encodes CDR1 SGDLS and CDR2 YYNGEE. The CDR3, as DNA: TGTGCCAGCAGCGTAGCGGGACAGGGCGGTGAGCAGTTCTTC. It specifies CASSVAGQGGEQFF. Full variable domain (missing parts from reference TRBV9 and TRBJ2-1): DSGVTQTPKHLITATGQRVTLRCSPRSGDLSVYWYQQSLDQGLQFLIQYYNGEERAKGNILERFSAQQFPDLHSELNLSSLELGDSALYFCASSVAGQGGEQFFGPGTRLTVL.

The chain uses TRBV29-1 and TRBJ2-1; the D gene is possibly TRBD1 (5 bases). V lost 6 bases and J 0 bases, leaving 24 bases between the germline ends. Per germline, CDR1 SQVTM and CDR2 ANQGSEA. This CDR3 has 18 amino acids. The CDR3, as DNA: TGCAGCGTGGTATTAGGGCAGGGAAATTTGCGCTCCTACAATGAGCAGTTCTTC. Amino acids: CSVVLGQGNLRSYNEQFF.

The V call is TRBV2, the J call TRBJ2-1; TRBD2 aligns across 13 bases. With 6 bases clipped from V and 0 bases from J, the junction kept 2 bases outside the gene matches. Germline lookup yields CDR1 SNHLY and CDR2 FYNNEI. The CDR3 is 16 residues long. DNA of the CDR3: TGTGCCAGCAGGAGGACTAGCGGGAGCTCCTACAATGAGCAGTTCTTC. It is translated as CASRRTSGSSYNEQFF.

The sample holds a few counts of this clone. The chain couples TRBV4-1 to TRBJ1-2; 8 bases match TRBD1. J was trimmed by 5 bases and V by 3 bases; bases with no gene match: 5. In germline, CDR1 is MGHRA, CDR2 YSYEKL. The CDR3 consists of 14 residues. The CDR3 sequence: CASSQQQGEYGYTF. CDR3 nucleotide sequence: TGCGCCAGCAGCCAGCAACAGGGGGAGTATGGCTACACCTTC.

The chain employs TRBV7-9 and TRBJ2-5; 8 bases map to TRBD1. In germline, CDR1 is SEHNR, CDR2 FQNEAQ (reference sequence). With V trimmed by 5 bases and J by 4 bases, 9 bases remained unmatched. The CDR3 runs to 15 residues. The CDR3 DNA follows: TGTGCCAGCAGCCCCCCAGGGGGCGGGGCAGAGACCCAGTACTTC. Protein: CASSPPGGGAETQYF.

This clone turned up a few times. This rearrangement joins TRBV9 to TRBJ2-3, with 11 bases that match TRBD2. Germline-derived CDR1 and CDR2 are SGDLS and YYNGEE. This CDR3 is built from 16 residues. Trimming removed 3 bases from V and 2 bases from J; junction bases left unmatched: 5. The CDR3 reads CASSGGTSGLTDTQYF. In DNA form, the CDR3 reads TGTGCCAGCAGCGGGGGGACTAGCGGACTCACAGATACGCAGTATTTT. The whole variable domain, remainder taken from reference TRBV9 and TRBJ2-3, is DSGVTQTPKHLITATGQRVTLRCSPRSGDLSVYWYQQSLDQGLQFLIQYYNGEERAKGNILERFSAQQFPDLHSELNLSSLELGDSALYFCASSGGTSGLTDTQYFGPGTRLTVL.

The chain uses TRBV10-3 and TRBJ2-3; 11 bases are shared with TRBD1. The CDR3 is 15 residues long. The germline CDR1 and CDR2 sequences are ENHRY and SYGVKD. Trimming removed 10 bases from V and 1 base from J; junction bases left unmatched: 7. CDR3 in amino acids: CATIGGQGGTDTQYF. Here the CDR3 DNA reads TGTGCCACTATCGGGGGACAGGGGGGCACAGATACGCAGTATTTT.

This clone was observed once. The rearrangement joins TRBV7-6 to TRBJ2-5; D might be TRBD1 (6 bases). V was shortened by 6 bases and J by 5 bases, with 19 bases between the two germline ends. The CDR3 runs 15 residues. Germline CDR1 and CDR2: SGHVS and FNYEAQ. This chain's CDR3 is CASSSTGISGETQYF. As DNA, the CDR3 is TGTGCCAGCAGTTCCACAGGGATTTCTGGGGAGACCCAGTACTTC.

This chain uses TRBV2 with TRBJ1-3, with D unresolved. Germline CDR1 reads SNHLY; CDR2 reads FYNNEI. Trimming shortened V by 1 base and J by 0 bases, and 10 bases separated the two germline ends. The CDR3 covers 16 residues. The CDR3 loop is CASSEDRTLSGNTIYF. Written as DNA, the CDR3 is TGTGCCAGCAGTGAAGACAGAACTCTCTCTGGAAACACCATATATTTT.

This clone has just a few counts. The chain combines TRBV18 with TRBJ2-7; D call uncertain. This CDR3 comprises 13 residues. Trimming shortened V by 2 bases and J by 5 bases, and 10 bases separated the two germline ends. Germline assignment: CDR1 KGHSH and CDR2 LQKENI. CDR3 nucleotides: TGTGCCAGCTCACCAGTAGCCCTTGACGAGCAGTACTTC. Encoded protein: CASSPVALDEQYF. The variable domain in full, with the rest retrieved from reference TRBV18 and TRBJ2-7, is NAGVMQNPRHLVRRRGQEARLRCSPMKGHSHVYWYRQLPEEGLKFMVYLQKENIIDESGMPKERFSAEFPKEGPSILRIQQVVRGDSAAYFCASSPVALDEQYFGPGTRLTVT.

The V and J genes are TRBV2 and TRBJ2-3; D unresolved. Trimming removed 3 bases from V and 4 bases from J, with 11 bases in between. This CDR3 has 14 residues. Per germline, CDR1 SNHLY and CDR2 FYNNEI. CDR3: CASSDRILADTQYF. CDR3 nucleotides: TGTGCCAGCAGTGACAGGATCTTAGCAGATACGCAGTATTTT. The variable domain in full, with the rest retrieved from reference TRBV2 and TRBJ2-3, is EPEVTQTPSHQVTQMGQEVILRCVPISNHLYFYWYRQILGQKVEFLVSFYNNEISEKSEIFDDQFSVERPDGSNFTLKIRSTKLEDSAMYFCASSDRILADTQYFGPGTRLTVL.